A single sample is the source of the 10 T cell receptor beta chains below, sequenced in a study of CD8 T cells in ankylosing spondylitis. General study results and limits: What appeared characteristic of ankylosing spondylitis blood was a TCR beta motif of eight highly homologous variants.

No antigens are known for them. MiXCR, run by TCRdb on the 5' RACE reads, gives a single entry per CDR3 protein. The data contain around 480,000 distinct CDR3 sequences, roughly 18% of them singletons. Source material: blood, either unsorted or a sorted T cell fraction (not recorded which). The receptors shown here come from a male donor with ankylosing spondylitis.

As DNA, the CDR3 is TGTGCCAGCAACGGCCGTCCTAGCGGGATTGCCAGTGAGCAGTTCTTC. This translates into CASNGRPSGIASEQFF. This chain joins TRBV27 and TRBJ2-1; TRBD2 aligns across 9 bases. The CDR3 length is 16 residues. V shed 7 bases and J 9 bases; nucleotides not matched to a gene: 16. Per the germline V gene, CDR1 is MNHEY and CDR2 is SMNVEV (reference sequence).

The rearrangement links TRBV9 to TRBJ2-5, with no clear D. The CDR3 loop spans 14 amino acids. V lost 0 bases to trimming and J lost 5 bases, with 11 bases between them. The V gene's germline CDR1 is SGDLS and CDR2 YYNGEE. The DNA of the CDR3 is TGTGCCAGCAGCGTAGGGCTAGTAGGGGAGACCCAGTACTTC. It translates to CASSVGLVGETQYF. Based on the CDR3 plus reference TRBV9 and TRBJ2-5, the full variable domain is DSGVTQTPKHLITATGQRVTLRCSPRSGDLSVYWYQQSLDQGLQFLIQYYNGEERAKGNILERFSAQQFPDLHSELNLSSLELGDSALYFCASSVGLVGETQYFGPGTRLLVL.

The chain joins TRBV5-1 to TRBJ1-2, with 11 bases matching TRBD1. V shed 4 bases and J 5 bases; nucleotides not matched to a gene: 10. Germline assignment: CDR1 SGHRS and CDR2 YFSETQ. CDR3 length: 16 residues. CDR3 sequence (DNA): TGCGCCAGCAGCCCCGCCGGGACAGGGGGGGGTTATGGCTACACCTTC. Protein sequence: CASSPAGTGGGYGYTF.

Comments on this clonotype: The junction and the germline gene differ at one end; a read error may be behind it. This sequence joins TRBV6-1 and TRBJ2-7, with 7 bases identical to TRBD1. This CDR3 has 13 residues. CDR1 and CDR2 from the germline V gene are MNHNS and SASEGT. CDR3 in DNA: TGTGCCAGCAGTGAGGACTGGACAGGTCGTTGGCACTTC. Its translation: CASSEDWTGRWHF.

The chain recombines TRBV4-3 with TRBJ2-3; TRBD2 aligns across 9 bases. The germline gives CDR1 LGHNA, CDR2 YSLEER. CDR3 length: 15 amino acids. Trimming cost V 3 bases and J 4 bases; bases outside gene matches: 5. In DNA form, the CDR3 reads TGCGCCAGCAGCCACTATAGCGGGAGCCCAGATACGCAGTATTTT. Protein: CASSHYSGSPDTQYF.

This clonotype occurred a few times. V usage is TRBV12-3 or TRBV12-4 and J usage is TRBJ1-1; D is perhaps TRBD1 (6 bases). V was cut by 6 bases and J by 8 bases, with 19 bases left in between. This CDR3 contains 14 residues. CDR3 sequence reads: CASSRDTQTGEAFF. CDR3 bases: TGTGCCAGCAGCAGGGACACCCAAACGGGAGAAGCTTTCTTT.

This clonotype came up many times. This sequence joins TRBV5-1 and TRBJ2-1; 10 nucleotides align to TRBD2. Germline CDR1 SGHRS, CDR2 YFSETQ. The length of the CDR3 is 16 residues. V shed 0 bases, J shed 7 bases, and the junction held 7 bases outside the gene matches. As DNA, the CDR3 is TGCGCCAGCAGCTTGGGGGCTAGCGGGAGATATAATGAGCAGTTCTTC. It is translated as CASSLGASGRYNEQFF.

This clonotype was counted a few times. This CDR3 reads CASEGWNSPLHF. The CDR3, as DNA: TGTGCCAGCGAGGGGTGGAATTCACCCCTCCACTTT. This chain links TRBV3-1 with TRBJ1-6; weak D call: TRBD1 (5 bases). With 8 bases removed from V and 7 bases from J, the gap between germline ends came to 9 bases. Germline V lookup: CDR1 LGHDT, CDR2 YNNKEL (reference sequence). This CDR3 is built from 12 residues.

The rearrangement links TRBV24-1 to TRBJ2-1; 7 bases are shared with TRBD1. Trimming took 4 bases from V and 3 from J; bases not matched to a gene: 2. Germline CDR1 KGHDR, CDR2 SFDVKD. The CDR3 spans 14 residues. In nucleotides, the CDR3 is TGTGCCACCAGTGAGCCAGGGGGCTACAATGAGCAGTTCTTC. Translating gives CATSEPGGYNEQFF.

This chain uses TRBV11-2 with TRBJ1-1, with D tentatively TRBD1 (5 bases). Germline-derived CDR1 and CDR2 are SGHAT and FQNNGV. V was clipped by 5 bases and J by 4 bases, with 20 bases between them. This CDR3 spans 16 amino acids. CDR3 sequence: CASSIDGGTIGTEAFF. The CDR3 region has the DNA TGTGCCAGCAGCATCGATGGCGGGACCATCGGCACTGAAGCTTTCTTT.